This T cell receptor beta chain was captured by sequencing in a study of T cells in Graves' hyperthyroidism and ophthalmopathy. This CDR3 comprises 14 residues. Germline V gives CDR1 SEHNR, CDR2 FQNEAQ (reference sequence). The V and J ends lost 5 bases and 6 bases, in that order; junction bases with no gene match: 8. Graves' hyperthyroidism was deemed stable absent ophthalmopathy progression within 18 months. Fresh peripheral blood, 10 ml, yielded the PBMCs. It was RNA transcripts that yielded the amplified TCR beta CDR3 regions. A set of HTBI primers served as the primers for a first-round RT-PCR of the TCR CDR3. One entry per CDR3 protein results from TCRdb running MiXCR on the multiplex PCR reads. The data contain around 690,000 distinct CDR3 sequences, approximately 15% of them seen just once; the ten biggest clones take up less than 20%.

The gene calls are TRBV7-9 and TRBJ1-1; 8 positions agree with TRBD1. The sample was blood. This sequence originates from a man aged 45-65 years with Graves' hyperthyroidism. This CDR3 reads CASSPRDRRAEAFF. The CDR3 nucleotides read TGTGCCAGCAGCCCGCGGGACAGGCGGGCTGAAGCTTTCTTT.